This TCR beta chain comes out of a study of cytotoxic CD8 clonotypes in ibrutinib-treated CLL. Study summary: Timing of response sample collection was a median roughly twelve months after treatment start, with a range of 6 to 36.

This clone was seen only once. The antigen is undetermined. The targeted sequencing depth was 1 in 200,000 to 1 in 1 million T cells. Data came from immunoSEQ multiplex PCR; TCRdb stores just in-frame clones and leaves some out. In the table there are about 270,000 clones, approximately 76% of which are singletons. Study-level results: Higher clonality was seen at ibrutinib response and a return toward baseline at progression.

This CDR3 comprises 17 residues. V lost 0 bases, J lost 2 bases, and 16 bases lay in between. Germline CDR1 is SGDLS and CDR2 is YYNGEE. V usage is TRBV9 and J usage is TRBJ2-3, with D perhaps assigned TRBD1 or TRBD2 (6 bases each). The sample in question was PBMCs, obtained at disease progression, from a patient treated with ibrutinib. This TCR derives from a human donor with chronic lymphocytic leukemia. The DNA for the CDR3 is TGTGCCAGCAGCGTAGGGCCGGGGGCGAGGGTCACAGATACGCAGTATTTT. Translation gives CASSVGPGARVTDTQYF.